This TCR beta chain is drawn from a study of identical twins. General study results and limits: Models underpredicted monozygotic twin sharing of out-of-frame TCR alpha. Invariant cells of the MAIT and iNKT types might have partly distorted the zero-insertion analyses.

Germline-derived CDR1 and CDR2 are DFQATT and SNEGSKA (reference sequence). CDR3 length: 14 residues. V lost 3 bases and J lost 5; bases outside the gene matches: 10. This clonotype has just a few counts. Its matching antigen is unknown. Template switching (which added a universal primer site) was used, and cDNA carried unique molecular identifiers. TCRdb processed the 5' RACE reads anew with MiXCR; each CDR3 protein has one entry. The sample lists about 690,000 distinct CDR3 sequences, 21% occurring once. This sample was shared with a second study, whose subject was T cells expressing NK-cell markers. That source notes: Among the experiments, several used an anti-gamma-delta TCR antibody to restrict sorting to alpha-beta TCR T cells.

The sample taken for sequencing was PBMCs. The TCR was taken from a woman aged 18 to 35 in good health. This chain connects TRBV20-1 to TRBJ2-7, with 7 bases aligning to TRBD2. The CDR3 here is CSASGTSERNEQYF. The CDR3 nucleotides read TGCAGTGCTAGCGGAACTAGCGAGCGAAACGAGCAGTACTTC.